A selection of T cell receptor beta chains follows, all from one sample in a study of response to subunit inactivated influenza vaccine. One entry per CDR3 protein, called by TCRdb with MiXCR from the RT-PCR reads. The data hold approximately 530,000 distinct CDR3 sequences, with approximately 7.8% observed a single time. The source was PBMCs from blood, collected less than 30 months after vaccination. All receptors derive from a man aged 50-75 years who received an inactivated influenza vaccine. CDR3s include the opening cysteine and the closing phenylalanine or tryptophan. A D gene is named only where the DNA matches it firmly. For some rows the clone size is stated as once, few or many, or as a class when expanded; others skip it.

V gene,clone size,J gene,D gene,CDR3 DNA,CDR3 protein
TRBV10-3,few,TRBJ2-5,TRBD1,TGTGCCATCAGTGAGTCCACAGGGGGAGAGACCCAGTACTTC,CAISESTGGETQYF
TRBV9,many,TRBJ2-2,.,TGTGCCAGCAGCGTAGCGGCATACACCGGGGAGCTGTTTTTT,CASSVAAYTGELFF
TRBV30,.,TRBJ2-2,TRBD1,TGTGCCTGGAAGCCTATGTGGGACAGGGTGAACACCGGGGAGCTGTTTTTT,CAWKPMWDRVNTGELFF
TRBV15,.,TRBJ1-4,.,TGTGCCACCAGCAGAGATGATAATGAAAAACTGTTTTTT,CATSRDDNEKLFF
TRBV12-3/TRBV12-4,many,TRBJ2-1,.,TGTGCCAGCAGTTTCGGAATTTACAATGAGCAGTTCTTC,CASSFGIYNEQFF
TRBV20-1,many,TRBJ2-1,.,TGCAGTGCTAGAGATCCCCAGCTCTCCTACAATGAGCAGTTCTTC,CSARDPQLSYNEQFF
TRBV10-3,many,TRBJ1-5,.,TGTGCCATCAGTGAGTCCCCGAGTACAGCGGTTCAGCCCCAGCATTTT,CAISESPSTAVQPQHF
TRBV7-2,many,TRBJ2-3,.,TGTGCCAGCAGCTTAGAGCGTATAGATACGCAGTATTTT,CASSLERIDTQYF
TRBV29-1,.,TRBJ2-1,.,TGCAGCGTCGACAGAGAGAGCTCCTACAATGAGCAGTTCTTC,CSVDRESSYNEQFF
TRBV20-1,few,TRBJ2-2,TRBD2,TGCAGTGCTAGGCCGGGACTAGCGGGGGGCCGTGCGAACACCGGGGAGCTGTTTTTT,CSARPGLAGGRANTGELFF
TRBV11-2,few,TRBJ1-4,.,TGTGCCAGCAGCCAGCCGGGTGAGGACGAAAAACTGTTTTTT,CASSQPGEDEKLFF
TRBV25-1,many,TRBJ2-3,.,TGTGCCAGCAGTGAATTTCGCTCCACAGATACGCAGTATTTT,CASSEFRSTDTQYF
TRBV25-1,many,TRBJ2-5,TRBD2,TGTGCCAGCAGTGTAGGAGCGGGAGGGACGGAGACCCAGTACTTC,CASSVGAGGTETQYF
TRBV19,few,TRBJ2-7,.,TGTGCCAGTAGTATGGTACCGAATTCCTACGAGCAGTACTTC,CASSMVPNSYEQYF
TRBV7-6,few,TRBJ1-2,TRBD1,TGTGCCAGCAGCTTACGGGACAGGGAAGGCTACACCTTC,CASSLRDREGYTF